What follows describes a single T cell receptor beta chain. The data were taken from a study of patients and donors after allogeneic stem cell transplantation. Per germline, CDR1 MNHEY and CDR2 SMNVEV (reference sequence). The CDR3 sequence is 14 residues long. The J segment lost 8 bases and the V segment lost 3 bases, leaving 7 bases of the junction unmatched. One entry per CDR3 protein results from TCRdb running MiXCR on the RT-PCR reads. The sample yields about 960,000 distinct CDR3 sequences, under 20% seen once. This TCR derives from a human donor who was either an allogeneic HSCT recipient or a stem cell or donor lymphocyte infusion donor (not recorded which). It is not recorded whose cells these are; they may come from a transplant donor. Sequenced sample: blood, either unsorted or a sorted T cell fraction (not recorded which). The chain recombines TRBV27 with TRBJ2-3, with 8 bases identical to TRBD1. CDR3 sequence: CASSLGRGQVTQYF. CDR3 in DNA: TGTGCCAGCAGTTTGGGCAGGGGGCAAGTTACGCAGTATTTT.